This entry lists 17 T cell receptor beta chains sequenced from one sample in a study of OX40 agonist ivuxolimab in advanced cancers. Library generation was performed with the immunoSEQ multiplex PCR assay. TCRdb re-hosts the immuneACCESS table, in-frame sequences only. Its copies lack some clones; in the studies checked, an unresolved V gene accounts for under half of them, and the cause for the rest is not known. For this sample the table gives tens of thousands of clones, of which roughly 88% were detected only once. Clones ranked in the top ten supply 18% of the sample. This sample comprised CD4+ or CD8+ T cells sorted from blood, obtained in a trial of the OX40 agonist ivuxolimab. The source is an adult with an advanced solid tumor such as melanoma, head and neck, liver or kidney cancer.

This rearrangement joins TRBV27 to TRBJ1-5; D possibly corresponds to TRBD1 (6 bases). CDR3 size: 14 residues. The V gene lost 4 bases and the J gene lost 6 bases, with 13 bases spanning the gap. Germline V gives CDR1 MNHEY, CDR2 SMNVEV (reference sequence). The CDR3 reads CASSSTGSGQPQHF. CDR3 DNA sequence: TGTGCCAGCAGTTCTACAGGGTCGGGTCAGCCCCAGCATTTT.

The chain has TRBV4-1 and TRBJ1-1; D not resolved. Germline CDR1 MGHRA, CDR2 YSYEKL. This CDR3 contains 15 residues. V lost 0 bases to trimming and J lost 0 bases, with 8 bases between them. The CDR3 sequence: CASSQDPQMNTEAFF. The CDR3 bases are TGCGCCAGCAGCCAAGATCCGCAGATGAACACTGAAGCTTTCTTT.

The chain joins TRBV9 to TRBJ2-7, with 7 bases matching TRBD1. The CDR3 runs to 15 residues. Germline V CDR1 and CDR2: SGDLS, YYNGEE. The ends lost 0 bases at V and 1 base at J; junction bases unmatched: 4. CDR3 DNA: TGTGCCAGCAGCGTAGAGGACAGGAGTTCCTACGAGCAGTACTTC. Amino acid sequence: CASSVEDRSSYEQYF.

Here the CDR3 reads CASSAEGGQMIYGYTF. The DNA of the CDR3 is TGTGCCAGCAGCGCCGAGGGGGGACAAATGATCTATGGCTACACCTTC. The chain has TRBV9 and TRBJ1-2; D perhaps matches TRBD1 (6 bases). Germline V gives CDR1 SGDLS, CDR2 YYNGEE. V lost 3 bases and J 4 bases, leaving 19 bases between the germline ends. This CDR3 has 16 amino acids.

CDR3 amino acids: CASRPGQGYLEKLFF. DNA of the CDR3: TGCGCCAGCAGACCCGGACAGGGGTACTTGGAAAAACTGTTTTTT. V usage is TRBV10-2 and J usage is TRBJ1-4; TRBD1 agrees at 9 bases. The V gene end was trimmed by 6 bases and the J gene end by 8 bases; junction bases not matched to a gene: 10. This CDR3 is built from 15 residues. Germline loops: CDR1 WSHSY, CDR2 SAAADI.

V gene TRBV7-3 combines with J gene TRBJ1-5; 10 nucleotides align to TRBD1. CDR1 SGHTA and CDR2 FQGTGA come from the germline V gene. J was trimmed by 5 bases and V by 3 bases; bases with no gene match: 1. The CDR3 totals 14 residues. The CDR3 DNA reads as TGTGCCAGCAGCTTCGGGACAGGGGATCAGCCCCAGCATTTT. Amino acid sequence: CASSFGTGDQPQHF.

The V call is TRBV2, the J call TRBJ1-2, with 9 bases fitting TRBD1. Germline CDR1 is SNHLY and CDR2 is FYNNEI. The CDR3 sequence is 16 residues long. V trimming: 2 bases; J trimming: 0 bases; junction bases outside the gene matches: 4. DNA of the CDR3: TGTGCCAGCAGTGAACGGACAGGGGAAGCTAACTATGGCTACACCTTC. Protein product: CASSERTGEANYGYTF. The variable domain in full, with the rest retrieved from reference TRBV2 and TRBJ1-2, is EPEVTQTPSHQVTQMGQEVILRCVPISNHLYFYWYRQILGQKVEFLVSFYNNEISEKSEIFDDQFSVERPDGSNFTLKIRSTKLEDSAMYFCASSERTGEANYGYTFGSGTRLTVV.

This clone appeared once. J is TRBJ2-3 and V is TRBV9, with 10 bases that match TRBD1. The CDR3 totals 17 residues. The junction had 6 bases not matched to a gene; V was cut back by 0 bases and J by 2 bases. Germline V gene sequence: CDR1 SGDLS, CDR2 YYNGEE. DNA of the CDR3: TGTGCCAGCAGCGTAGCTCAGGACAGGGGGACCACAGATACGCAGTATTTT. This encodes CASSVAQDRGTTDTQYF.

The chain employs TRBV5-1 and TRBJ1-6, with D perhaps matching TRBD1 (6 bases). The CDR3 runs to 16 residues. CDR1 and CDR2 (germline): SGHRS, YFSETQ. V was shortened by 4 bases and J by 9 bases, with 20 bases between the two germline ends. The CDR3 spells CASSGAGRGLGSPLHF. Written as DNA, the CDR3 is TGCGCCAGCAGCGGGGCCGGACGGGGGCTGGGTTCACCCCTCCACTTT.

CDR3 sequence: CASSPPGTGATEAFF. In nucleotides, the CDR3 is TGCGCCAGCAGCCCCCCAGGGACAGGGGCGACTGAAGCTTTCTTT. The chain joins TRBV5-1 to TRBJ1-1, with 10 bases identical to TRBD1. J was trimmed by 5 bases and V by 4 bases; bases with no gene match: 8. The CDR3 runs to 15 residues. Germline-derived CDR1 and CDR2 are SGHRS and YFSETQ.

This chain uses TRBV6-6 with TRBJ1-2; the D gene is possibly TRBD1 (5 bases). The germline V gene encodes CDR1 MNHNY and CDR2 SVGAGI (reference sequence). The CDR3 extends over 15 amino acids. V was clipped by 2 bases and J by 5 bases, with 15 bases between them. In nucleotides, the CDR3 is TGTGCCAGCAGTTACGGTCAGGGCGCGGGGTATGGCTACACCTTC. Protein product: CASSYGQGAGYGYTF.

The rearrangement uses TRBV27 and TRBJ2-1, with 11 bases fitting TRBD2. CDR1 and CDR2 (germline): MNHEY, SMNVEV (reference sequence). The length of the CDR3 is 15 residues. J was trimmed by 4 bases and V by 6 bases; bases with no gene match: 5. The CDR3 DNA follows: TGTGCCAGCAGCTCTAGCGGGGGGCCTTACAATGAGCAGTTCTTC. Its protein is CASSSSGGPYNEQFF.

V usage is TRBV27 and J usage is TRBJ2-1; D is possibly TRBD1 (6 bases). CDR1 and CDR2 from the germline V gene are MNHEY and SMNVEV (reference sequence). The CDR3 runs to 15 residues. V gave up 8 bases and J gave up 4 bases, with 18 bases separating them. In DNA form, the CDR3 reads TGTGCCAGCCGACTCCAAAGGGGGAATTACAATGAGCAGTTCTTC. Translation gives CASRLQRGNYNEQFF.

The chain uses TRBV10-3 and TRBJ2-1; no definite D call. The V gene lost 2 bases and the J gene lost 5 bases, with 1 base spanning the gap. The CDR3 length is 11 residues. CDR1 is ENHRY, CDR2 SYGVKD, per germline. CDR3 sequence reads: CAISEDNEQFF. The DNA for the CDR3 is TGTGCCATCAGTGAGGACAATGAGCAGTTCTTC.

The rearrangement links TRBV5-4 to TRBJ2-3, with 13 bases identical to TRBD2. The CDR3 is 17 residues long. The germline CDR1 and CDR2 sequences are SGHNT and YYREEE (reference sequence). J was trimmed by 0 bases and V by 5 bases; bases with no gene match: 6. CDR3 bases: TGTGCCAGCAGACCGGGACTAGCGGGGTTCAGCACAGATACGCAGTATTTT. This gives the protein CASRPGLAGFSTDTQYF.

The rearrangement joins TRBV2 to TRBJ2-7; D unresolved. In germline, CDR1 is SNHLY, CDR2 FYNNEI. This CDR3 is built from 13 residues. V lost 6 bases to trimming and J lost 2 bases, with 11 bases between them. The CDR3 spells CASRPSITYEQYF. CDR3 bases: TGTGCCAGCAGGCCCTCCATAACCTACGAGCAGTACTTC.

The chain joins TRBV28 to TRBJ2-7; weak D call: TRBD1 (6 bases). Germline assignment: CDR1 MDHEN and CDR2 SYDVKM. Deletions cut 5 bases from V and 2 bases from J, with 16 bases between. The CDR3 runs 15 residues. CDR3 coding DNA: TGTGCCAGCAGTGGGGCGACAGGAAGAACCTACGAGCAGTACGTC. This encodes CASSGATGRTYEQYV.